This T cell receptor beta chain was retrieved from a study of blood T cell repertoires in COVID-19. Study-wide context: Samples taken during acute and convalescent COVID-19 were collected in the United States, Italy and Spain. Nucleic acid was either cDNA or gDNA, and it came from T cells, B-cell-depleted T cells, or PBMCs.

In the original processing: How many nucleated cells were present was estimated from reference gene primer amplification. TCRdb's copy holds only in-frame clones and misses some; the assay was immunoSEQ multiplex PCR. V, J and clone size were drawn from that table, and D and trimming were deduced from the DNA. The data contain more than 120,000 clones, about nine tenths of them singletons. This CDR3 has 15 residues. V shed 0 bases, J shed 10 bases, and the junction held 4 bases outside the gene matches. Germline V gene sequence: CDR1 WSHSY, CDR2 SAAADI. This TCR was recovered from a woman in her forties or fifties with acute or convalescent COVID-19. Sequencing was done on a sample of peripheral blood. The chain has TRBV10-2 and TRBJ1-6; 9 bases are a match to TRBD1. CDR3 in DNA: TGCGCCAGCAGTGAGTCAGGGACAGGGTTCTCACCCCTCCACTTT. Its protein product is CASSESGTGFSPLHF.